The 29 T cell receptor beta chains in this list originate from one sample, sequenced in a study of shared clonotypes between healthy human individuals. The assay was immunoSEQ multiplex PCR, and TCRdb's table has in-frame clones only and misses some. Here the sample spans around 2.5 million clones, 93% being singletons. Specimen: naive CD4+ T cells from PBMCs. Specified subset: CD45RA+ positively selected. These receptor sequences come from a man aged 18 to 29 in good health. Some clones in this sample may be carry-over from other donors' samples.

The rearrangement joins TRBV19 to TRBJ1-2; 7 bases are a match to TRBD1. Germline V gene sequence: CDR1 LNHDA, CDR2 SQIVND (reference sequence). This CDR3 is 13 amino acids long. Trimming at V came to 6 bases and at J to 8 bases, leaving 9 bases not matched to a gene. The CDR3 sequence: CASRQGNLRGYTF. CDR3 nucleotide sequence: TGTGCCAGTAGACAGGGGAATTTACGGGGCTACACCTTC.

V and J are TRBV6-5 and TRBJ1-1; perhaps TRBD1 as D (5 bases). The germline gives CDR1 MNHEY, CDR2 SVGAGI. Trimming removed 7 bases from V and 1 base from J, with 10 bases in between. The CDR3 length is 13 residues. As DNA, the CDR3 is TGTGCCAGCACAGGGCATCCGAACACTGAAGCTTTCTTT. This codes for CASTGHPNTEAFF.

CDR3 amino acids: CASSPLAGGQETQYF. The CDR3 nucleotides are TGTGCCAGCAGTCCGCTAGCGGGAGGGCAAGAGACCCAGTACTTC. The V call is TRBV6-1, the J call TRBJ2-5, with 12 bases aligning to TRBD2. V trimming: 5 bases; J trimming: 2 bases; junction bases outside the gene matches: 3. The CDR3 runs to 15 residues. Per germline, CDR1 MNHNS and CDR2 SASEGT.

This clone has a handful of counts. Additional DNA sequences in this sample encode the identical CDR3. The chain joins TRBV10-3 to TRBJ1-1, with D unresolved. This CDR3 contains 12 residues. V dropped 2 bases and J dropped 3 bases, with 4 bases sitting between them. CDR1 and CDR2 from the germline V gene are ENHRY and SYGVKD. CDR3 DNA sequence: TGTGCCATCAGTGAGAGAGACACTGAAGCTTTCTTT. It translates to CAISERDTEAFF.

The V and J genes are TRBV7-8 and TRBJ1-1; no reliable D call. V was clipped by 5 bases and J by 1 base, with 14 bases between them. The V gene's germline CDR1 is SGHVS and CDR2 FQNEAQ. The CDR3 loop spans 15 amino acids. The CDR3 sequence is CASSPTGATNTEAFF. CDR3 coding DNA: TGTGCCAGCAGCCCCACCGGAGCAACGAACACTGAAGCTTTCTTT.

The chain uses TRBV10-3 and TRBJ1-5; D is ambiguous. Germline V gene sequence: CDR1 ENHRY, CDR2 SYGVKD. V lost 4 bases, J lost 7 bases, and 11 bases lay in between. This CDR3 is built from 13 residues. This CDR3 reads CAISASERQPQHF. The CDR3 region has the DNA TGTGCCATCAGTGCCTCTGAAAGGCAGCCCCAGCATTTT.

The CDR3 sequence is CASSATIGPNQPQHF. CDR3 bases: TGTGCCAGCAGCGCTACCATAGGCCCTAATCAGCCCCAGCATTTT. The chain links TRBV9 to TRBJ1-5; no reliable D call. Trimming took off 3 bases at V and 4 bases at J, with 14 bases between the two ends. The CDR3 runs to 15 residues. Germline V gene lookup returns CDR1 SGDLS and CDR2 YYNGEE.

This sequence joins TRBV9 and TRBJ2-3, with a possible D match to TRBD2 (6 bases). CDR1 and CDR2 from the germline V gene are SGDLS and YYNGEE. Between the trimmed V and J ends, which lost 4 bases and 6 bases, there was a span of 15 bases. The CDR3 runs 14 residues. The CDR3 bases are TGTGCCAGCAGCCCGAGACTAGGACCGGATACGCAGTATTTT. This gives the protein CASSPRLGPDTQYF.

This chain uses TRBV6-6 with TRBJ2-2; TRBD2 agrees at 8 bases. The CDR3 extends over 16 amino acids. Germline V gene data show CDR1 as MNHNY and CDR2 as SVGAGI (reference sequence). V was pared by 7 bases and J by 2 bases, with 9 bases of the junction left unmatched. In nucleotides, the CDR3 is TGTGCCAGCACAACCGAGCGGGAGTTTAACACCGGGGAGCTGTTTTTT. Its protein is CASTTEREFNTGELFF.

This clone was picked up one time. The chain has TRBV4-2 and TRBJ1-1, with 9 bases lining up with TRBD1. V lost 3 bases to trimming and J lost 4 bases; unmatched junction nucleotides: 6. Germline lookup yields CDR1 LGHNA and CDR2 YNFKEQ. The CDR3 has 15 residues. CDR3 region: CASSQGQGGGTEAFF. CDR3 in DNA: TGTGCCAGCAGCCAGGGACAGGGAGGGGGCACTGAAGCTTTCTTT.

In DNA, the CDR3 is TGTGCCAGCAGTACACAGGGGGGTGGAGATACGCAGTATTTT. Its translation is CASSTQGGGDTQYF. The rearrangement links TRBV5-4 to TRBJ2-3, with 8 bases matching TRBD1. Germline V gene data show CDR1 as SGHNT and CDR2 as YYREEE (reference sequence). The CDR3 is 14 residues long. Trimming cost V 5 bases and J 5 bases; bases outside gene matches: 7.

CDR3 nucleotide sequence: TGTGCCAGCAGCCGAGGAGGGCGAGCTGGGGCCAACGTCCTGACTTTC. Translated, it gives CASSRGGRAGANVLTF. This rearrangement joins TRBV4-2 to TRBJ2-6; maybe TRBD2 (6 bases). The CDR3 totals 16 residues. In germline, CDR1 is LGHNA, CDR2 YNFKEQ. Trimming cost V 4 bases and J 2 bases, with 12 bases left between them.

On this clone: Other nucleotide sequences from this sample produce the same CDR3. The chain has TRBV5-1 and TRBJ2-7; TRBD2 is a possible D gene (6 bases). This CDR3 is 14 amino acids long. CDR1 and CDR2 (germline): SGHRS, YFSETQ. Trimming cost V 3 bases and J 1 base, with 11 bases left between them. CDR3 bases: TGCGCCAGCAGCTCGGGACTGACATCCTACGAGCAGTACTTC. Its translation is CASSSGLTSYEQYF.

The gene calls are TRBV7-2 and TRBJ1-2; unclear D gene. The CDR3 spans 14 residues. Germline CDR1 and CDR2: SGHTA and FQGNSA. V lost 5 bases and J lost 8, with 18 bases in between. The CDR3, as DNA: TGTGCCAGCAGCCCGGCGGCCCTCTATGTCGGCTACACCTTC. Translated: CASSPAALYVGYTF.

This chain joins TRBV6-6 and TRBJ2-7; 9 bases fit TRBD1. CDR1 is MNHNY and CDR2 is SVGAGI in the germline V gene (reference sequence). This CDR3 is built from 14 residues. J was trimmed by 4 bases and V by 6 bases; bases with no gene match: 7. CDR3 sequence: CASSRPGQGYEQYF. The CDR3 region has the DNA TGTGCCAGCAGCCGACCGGGACAGGGATACGAGCAGTACTTC.

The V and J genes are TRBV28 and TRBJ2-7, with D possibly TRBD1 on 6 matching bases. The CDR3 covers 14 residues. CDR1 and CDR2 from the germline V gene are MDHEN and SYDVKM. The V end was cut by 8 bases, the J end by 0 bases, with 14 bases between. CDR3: CASRYRVSSYEQYF. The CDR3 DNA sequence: TGTGCCAGCCGATACAGGGTCAGCTCCTACGAGCAGTACTTC.

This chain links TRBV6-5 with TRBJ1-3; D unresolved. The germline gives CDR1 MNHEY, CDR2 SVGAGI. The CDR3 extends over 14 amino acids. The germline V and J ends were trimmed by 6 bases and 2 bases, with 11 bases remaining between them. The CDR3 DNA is TGTGCCAGCAGGTCGGCGGGAGCTGGAAACACCATATATTTT. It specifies CASRSAGAGNTIYF.

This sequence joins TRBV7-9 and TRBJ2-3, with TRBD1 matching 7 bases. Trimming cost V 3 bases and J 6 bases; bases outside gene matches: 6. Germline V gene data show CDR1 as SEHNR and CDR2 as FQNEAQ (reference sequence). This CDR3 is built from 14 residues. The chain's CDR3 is CASSFDRVVDTQYF. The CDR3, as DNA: TGTGCCAGCAGCTTTGACAGGGTTGTGGATACGCAGTATTTT.

The CDR3 protein is CASSLTRAEQYF. DNA of the CDR3: TGCGCCAGCAGCTTGACCAGGGCGGAGCAGTATTTT. The rearrangement links TRBV5-1 to TRBJ2-3; perhaps TRBD1 as D (5 bases). Germline V gene data show CDR1 as SGHRS and CDR2 as YFSETQ. The CDR3 is 12 amino acids. V was pared by 1 base and J by 11 bases, with 11 bases between. Filled out from reference TRBV5-1 and TRBJ2-3, the complete variable domain reads KAGVTQTPRYLIKTRGQQVTLSCSPISGHRSVSWYQQTPGQGLQFLFEYFSETQRNKGNFPGRFSGRQFSNSRSEMNVSTLELGDSALYLCASSLTRAEQYFGPGTRLTVL.

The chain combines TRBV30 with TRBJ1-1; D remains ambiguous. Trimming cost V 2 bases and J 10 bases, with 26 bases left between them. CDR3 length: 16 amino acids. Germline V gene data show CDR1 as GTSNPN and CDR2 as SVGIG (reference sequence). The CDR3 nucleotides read TGTGCCTGGAGTCTAAGAAGAATCCGGGCACTCATTGGAGCTTTCTTT. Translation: CAWSLRRIRALIGAFF.

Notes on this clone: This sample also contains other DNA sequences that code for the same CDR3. The CDR3 spells CASSAGQGTYGYTF. The CDR3, as DNA: TGTGCCAGCAGCGCAGGACAGGGTACCTATGGCTACACCTTC. The gene calls are TRBV9 and TRBJ1-2; 8 bases agree with TRBD1. CDR1 is SGDLS, CDR2 YYNGEE, per germline. The V segment lost 3 bases and the J segment 4 bases; nucleotides outside the gene matches: 5. The CDR3 runs to 14 residues. Full variable domain (outside the CDR3, taken from reference TRBV9 and TRBJ1-2): DSGVTQTPKHLITATGQRVTLRCSPRSGDLSVYWYQQSLDQGLQFLIQYYNGEERAKGNILERFSAQQFPDLHSELNLSSLELGDSALYFCASSAGQGTYGYTFGSGTRLTVV.

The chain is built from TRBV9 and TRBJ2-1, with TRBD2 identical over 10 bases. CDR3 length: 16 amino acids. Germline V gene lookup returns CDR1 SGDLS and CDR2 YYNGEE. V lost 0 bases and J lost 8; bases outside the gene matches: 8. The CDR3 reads CASSVGPAGGRDEQFF. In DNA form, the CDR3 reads TGTGCCAGCAGCGTAGGACCAGCGGGAGGGCGGGATGAGCAGTTCTTC.

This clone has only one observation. The CDR3 coding sequence is TGTGCCAGCAGTTTAGAGGGAAGCTCCTACGAGCAGTACTTC. Protein: CASSLEGSSYEQYF. The rearrangement links TRBV27 to TRBJ2-7, with D possibly being TRBD2 (5 bases). The CDR3 runs to 14 residues. Per germline, CDR1 MNHEY and CDR2 SMNVEV (reference sequence). Deletions cut 2 bases from V and 0 bases from J, with 8 bases between.

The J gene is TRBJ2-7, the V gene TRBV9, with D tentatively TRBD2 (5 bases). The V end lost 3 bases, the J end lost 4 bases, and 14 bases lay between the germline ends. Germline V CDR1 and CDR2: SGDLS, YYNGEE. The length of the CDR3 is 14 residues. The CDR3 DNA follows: TGTGCCAGCAGCGGTCGGGGAACCGTTTACGAGCAGTACTTC. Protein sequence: CASSGRGTVYEQYF. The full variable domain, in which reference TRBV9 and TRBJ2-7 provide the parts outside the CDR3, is DSGVTQTPKHLITATGQRVTLRCSPRSGDLSVYWYQQSLDQGLQFLIQYYNGEERAKGNILERFSAQQFPDLHSELNLSSLELGDSALYFCASSGRGTVYEQYFGPGTRLTVT.

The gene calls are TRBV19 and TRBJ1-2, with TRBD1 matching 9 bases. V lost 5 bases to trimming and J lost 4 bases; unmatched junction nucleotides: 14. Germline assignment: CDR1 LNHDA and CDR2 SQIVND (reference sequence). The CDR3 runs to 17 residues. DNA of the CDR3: TGTGCCAGTAGTTTACCGGGACAGGGCTATTATTCCTATGGCTACACCTTC. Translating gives CASSLPGQGYYSYGYTF.

In DNA form, the CDR3 reads TGTGCCAGCAGCCTACCGGGACAGGGGAACGAGCAGTACTTC. Its protein is CASSLPGQGNEQYF. V and J are TRBV6-5 and TRBJ2-7, with 10 bases lining up with TRBD1. The CDR3 extends over 14 amino acids. Germline V CDR1 and CDR2: MNHEY, SVGAGI. Germline trimming cut 6 bases from V and 5 bases from J; bases unmatched to any gene: 7.

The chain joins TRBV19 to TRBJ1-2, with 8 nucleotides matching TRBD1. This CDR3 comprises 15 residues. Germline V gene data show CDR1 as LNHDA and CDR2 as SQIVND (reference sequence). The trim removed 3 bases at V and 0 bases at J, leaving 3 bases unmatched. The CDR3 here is CASSIPTGANYGYTF. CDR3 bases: TGTGCCAGTAGTATCCCGACAGGGGCTAACTATGGCTACACCTTC. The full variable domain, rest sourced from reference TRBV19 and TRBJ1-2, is DGGITQSPKYLFRKEGQNVTLSCEQNLNHDAMYWYRQDPGQGLRLIYYSQIVNDFQKGDIAEGYSVSREKKESFPLTVTSAQKNPTAFYLCASSIPTGANYGYTFGSGTRLTVV.

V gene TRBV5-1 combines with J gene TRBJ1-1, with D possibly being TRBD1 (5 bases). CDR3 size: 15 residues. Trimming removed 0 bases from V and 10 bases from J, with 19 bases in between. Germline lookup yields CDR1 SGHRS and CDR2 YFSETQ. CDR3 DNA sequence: TGCGCCAGCAGCTTGGAACCCTCGGGGCCAGGAGGAGCTTTCTTT. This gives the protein CASSLEPSGPGGAFF.

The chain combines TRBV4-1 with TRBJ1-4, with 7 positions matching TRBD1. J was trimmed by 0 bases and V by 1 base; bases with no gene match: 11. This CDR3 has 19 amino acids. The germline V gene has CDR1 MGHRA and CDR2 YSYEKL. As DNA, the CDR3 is TGCGCCAGCAGCCAAGCCGACAGAGGACAGGCCGCAACTAATGAAAAACTGTTTTTT. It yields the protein CASSQADRGQAATNEKLFF.